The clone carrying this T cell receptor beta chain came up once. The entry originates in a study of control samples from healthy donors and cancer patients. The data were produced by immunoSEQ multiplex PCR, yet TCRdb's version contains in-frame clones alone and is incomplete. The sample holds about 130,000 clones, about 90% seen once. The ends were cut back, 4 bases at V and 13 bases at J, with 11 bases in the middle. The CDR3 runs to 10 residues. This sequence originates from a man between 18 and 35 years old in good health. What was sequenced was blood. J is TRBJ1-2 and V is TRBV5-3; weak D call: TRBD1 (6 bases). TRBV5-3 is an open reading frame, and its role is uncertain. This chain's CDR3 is CARSRTVCTF. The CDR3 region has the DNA TGTGCCAGAAGCCGGACAGTTTGCACCTTC.